These T cell receptor beta chains were read from a single sample in a study of PD-1 blockade in mismatch repair-deficient tumors. Method: immunoSEQ multiplex PCR; TCRdb's copy keeps in-frame clones and lacks some. The sample has 60,000 to 75,000 clones, about 87% seen once. Sequenced here: peripheral blood, sampled 52 weeks after starting pembrolizumab. The origin of the receptors is an adult with mismatch repair-deficient cancer. Each CDR3 is given with its conserved first and last residue. The D gene is left open where the match is weak. Some rows mark clone size as missing; the rest say once, few, many or name a class of expanded clone.

DNA,CDR3,size,V,J,D,length
TGTGCCAGCAGCACCCCGGGACAGGGAATTTACGAGCAGTACTTC,CASSTPGQGIYEQYF,NA,TRBV7-8,TRBJ2-7,TRBD1,15
TGCGCCAGCAGTGAAGACAGGACAAATGAAAAACTGTTTTTT,CASSEDRTNEKLFF,NA,TRBV10-1,TRBJ1-4,NA,14
TGTGCCAGTAGTCTCCGATCAGGAAACACTGAAGCTTTCTTT,CASSLRSGNTEAFF,NA,TRBV19,TRBJ1-1,NA,14
TGTGCCAGCAGTTTAATAGGGGGACAGGGCGGCGAGACCCAGTACTTC,CASSLIGGQGGETQYF,once,TRBV28,TRBJ2-5,TRBD1,16
TGTGCCAGCAGCATAACAGGGATCGGTGAAAAACTGTTTTTT,CASSITGIGEKLFF,NA,TRBV11-2,TRBJ1-4,NA,14
TGTGCCAGCAAGGCGGGAGGCTACAATGAGCAGTTCTTC,CASKAGGYNEQFF,NA,TRBV13,TRBJ2-1,TRBD2,13
TGTGCCAGCAGCTTGTTCTTTGCGGCAGGACATGAAAAACTGTTTTTT,CASSLFFAAGHEKLFF,NA,TRBV5-6,TRBJ1-4,NA,16
TGTGCCAGCAGCTTTTCTCTAGAGATGGATACGCAGTATTTT,CASSFSLEMDTQYF,NA,TRBV7-2,TRBJ2-3,NA,14
TGTGCCAGCAGCTTAGCTGAGAACGACGAGGGTGATGGCTACACCTTC,CASSLAENDEGDGYTF,NA,TRBV11-2,TRBJ1-2,NA,16
TGTGCCAGCAGTGACGGGACTAGTGATTATTTT,CASSDGTSDYF,NA,TRBV6-5,TRBJ2-3,TRBD2,11
TGTGCCAGCAGTTACGGACACCTTCCTTCCTACGAGCAGTACTTC,CASSYGHLPSYEQYF,NA,TRBV6-6,TRBJ2-7,NA,15
TGTGCCAGCAGTTACTTCCAGTCACTCGGGGAGCTGTTTTTT,CASSYFQSLGELFF,NA,TRBV6-5,TRBJ2-2,NA,14
TGTGCCAGCAGCCCAAGTCCTGACAGTTGGACAGATACGCAGTATTTT,CASSPSPDSWTDTQYF,NA,TRBV14,TRBJ2-3,NA,16
TGTGCCAGCAGGATGGCAGCCCCTGGCTACACCTTC,CASRMAAPGYTF,NA,TRBV5-8,TRBJ1-2,NA,12
TGTGCCAGCAGTGATTACACCAGGACTAGCGGGAGGTCTAACACCGGGGAGCTGTTTTTT,CASSDYTRTSGRSNTGELFF,NA,TRBV6-1,TRBJ2-2,TRBD2,20
TGTGCCAGCAGCCTTAGCGGGACGGGGTACAATGAGCAGTTCTTC,CASSLSGTGYNEQFF,NA,TRBV7-2,TRBJ2-1,TRBD2,15
TGTGCCAGCAGTTTATACCTCGGCCAAGAGACCCAGTACTTC,CASSLYLGQETQYF,NA,TRBV27,TRBJ2-5,NA,14
TGTGCCATCAGTGCTCCAGCCGGGGACAATGAGCAGTTCTTC,CAISAPAGDNEQFF,NA,TRBV10-3,TRBJ2-1,NA,14
TGTGCCAGCAGCGTAGATGGGGGGGCGATCGGAAACACCATATATTTT,CASSVDGGAIGNTIYF,NA,TRBV9,TRBJ1-3,NA,16
TGTGCCAGCATCCCCGGGCCGGGACGCAGAAGTCGTGATGAAAAACTGTTTTTT,CASIPGPGRRSRDEKLFF,NA,TRBV5-5,TRBJ1-4,NA,18
TGTGCCAGCAGTGAAGTGGCTAGCGGGCTTTCCTACAATGAGCAGTTCTTC,CASSEVASGLSYNEQFF,NA,TRBV6-1,TRBJ2-1,TRBD2,17
TGTGCCAGCAGTTTATTGGGGGGACTAGCGGGAATAAGGAGGCACTACAATGAGCAGTTCTTC,CASSLLGGLAGIRRHYNEQFF,once,TRBV28,TRBJ2-1,TRBD2,21
TGCGCCAGCAGCTATAGCGGGAACACCGGGGAGCTGTTTTTT,CASSYSGNTGELFF,NA,TRBV5-1,TRBJ2-2,NA,14
TGTGCCAGCAGCTTAGCTAAGCCCTACGAGCAGTACTTC,CASSLAKPYEQYF,few,TRBV11-2,TRBJ2-7,NA,13
TGTGCCAGCATGAAGGGTCCAGAAGAGGCAGATACGCAGTATTTT,CASMKGPEEADTQYF,NA,TRBV9,TRBJ2-3,NA,15
TGCGCCAGCAGCCGCGGGACTACCGACCAAGAGACCCAGTACTTC,CASSRGTTDQETQYF,NA,TRBV4-1,TRBJ2-5,TRBD2,15
TGTGCCATCAGTCAGACCCTCGACACCAGAGAGACCCAGTACTTC,CAISQTLDTRETQYF,NA,TRBV10-3,TRBJ2-5,NA,15
TGTGCCAGCAGTGAATGGGGACAGGGGTACTACGAGCAGTACTTC,CASSEWGQGYYEQYF,once,TRBV25-1,TRBJ2-7,TRBD1,15
TGTGCCAGCAGCTCACGGAGAGGTGGGTACGAGCAGTACTTC,CASSSRRGGYEQYF,NA,TRBV7-9,TRBJ2-7,NA,14